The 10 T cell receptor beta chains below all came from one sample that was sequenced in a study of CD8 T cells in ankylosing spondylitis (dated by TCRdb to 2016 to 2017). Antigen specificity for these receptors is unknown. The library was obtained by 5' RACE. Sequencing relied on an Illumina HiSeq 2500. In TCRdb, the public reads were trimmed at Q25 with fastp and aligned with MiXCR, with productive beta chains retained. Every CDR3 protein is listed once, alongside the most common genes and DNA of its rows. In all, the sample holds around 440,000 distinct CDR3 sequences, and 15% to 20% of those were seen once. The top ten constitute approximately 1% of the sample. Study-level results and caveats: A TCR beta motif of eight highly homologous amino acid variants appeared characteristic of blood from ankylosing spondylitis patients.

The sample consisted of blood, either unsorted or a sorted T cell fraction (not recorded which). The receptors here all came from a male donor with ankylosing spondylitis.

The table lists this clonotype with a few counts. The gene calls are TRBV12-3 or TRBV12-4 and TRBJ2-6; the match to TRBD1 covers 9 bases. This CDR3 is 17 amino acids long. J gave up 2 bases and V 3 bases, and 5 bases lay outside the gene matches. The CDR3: CASSFWTGVPGANVLTF. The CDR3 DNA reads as TGTGCCAGCAGTTTCTGGACAGGGGTCCCTGGGGCCAACGTCCTGACTTTC.

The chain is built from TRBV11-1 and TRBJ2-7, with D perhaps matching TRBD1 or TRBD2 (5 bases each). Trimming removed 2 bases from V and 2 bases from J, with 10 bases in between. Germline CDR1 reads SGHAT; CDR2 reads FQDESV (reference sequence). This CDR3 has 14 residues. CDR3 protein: CASSLFGGTYEQYF. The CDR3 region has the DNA TGTGCCAGCAGCTTATTTGGGGGAACCTACGAGCAGTACTTC.

The CDR3 DNA is TGTGCCAGCAGCCCAAACACTATTTCGGGGGGGACCGGGGAGCTGTTTTTT. Amino acids: CASSPNTISGGTGELFF. The chain links TRBV7-3 to TRBJ2-2; 8 bases match TRBD2. Germline trimming cut 5 bases from V and 5 bases from J; bases unmatched to any gene: 13. This CDR3 comprises 17 residues. The germline CDR1 and CDR2 sequences are SGHTA and FQGTGA.

The CDR3 is CSAAIAGGLGTQYF. In nucleotides, the CDR3 is TGCAGTGCCGCAATCGCGGGGGGGCTCGGGACCCAGTACTTC. V and J are TRBV20-1 and TRBJ2-5; 9 bases fit TRBD2. Losses at the gene ends were 6 bases for V and 7 bases for J; bases not matched to a gene: 12. Germline V gene lookup returns CDR1 DFQATT and CDR2 SNEGSKA (reference sequence). CDR3 length: 14 amino acids.

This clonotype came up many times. The CDR3 sequence is CASSPPGLAGDGEQFF. Written as DNA, the CDR3 is TGTGCCAGCAGTCCCCCCGGACTAGCGGGGGACGGGGAGCAGTTCTTC. The chain couples TRBV12-3 or TRBV12-4 to TRBJ2-1, with 13 positions matching TRBD2. The CDR3 covers 16 residues. The J segment lost 10 bases and the V segment lost 5 bases, leaving 11 bases of the junction unmatched.

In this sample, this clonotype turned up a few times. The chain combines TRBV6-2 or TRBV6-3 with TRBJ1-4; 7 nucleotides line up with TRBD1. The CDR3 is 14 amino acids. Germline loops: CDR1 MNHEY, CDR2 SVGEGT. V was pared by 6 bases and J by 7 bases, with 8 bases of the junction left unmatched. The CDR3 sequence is CASRGQAKGEKLFF. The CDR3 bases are TGTGCCAGCAGAGGACAGGCTAAGGGTGAAAAACTGTTTTTT.

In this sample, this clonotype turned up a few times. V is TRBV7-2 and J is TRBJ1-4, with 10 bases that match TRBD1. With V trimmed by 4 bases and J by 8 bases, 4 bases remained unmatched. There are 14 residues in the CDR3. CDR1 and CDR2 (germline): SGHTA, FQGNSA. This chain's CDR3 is CASSSTGGKEKLFF. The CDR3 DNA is TGTGCCAGCAGCTCGACAGGGGGCAAGGAAAAACTGTTTTTT.

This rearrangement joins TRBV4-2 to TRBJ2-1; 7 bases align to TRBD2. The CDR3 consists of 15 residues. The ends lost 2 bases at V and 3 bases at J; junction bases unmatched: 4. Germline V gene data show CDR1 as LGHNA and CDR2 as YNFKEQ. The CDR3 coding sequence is TGTGCCAGCAGCCAAAAGGGCGGGGGCTACAATGAGCAGTTCTTC. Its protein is CASSQKGGGYNEQFF.

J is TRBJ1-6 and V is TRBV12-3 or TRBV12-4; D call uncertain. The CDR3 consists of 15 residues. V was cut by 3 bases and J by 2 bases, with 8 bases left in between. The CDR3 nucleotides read TGTGCCAGCAGTTTTAGAGAGCCCTATAATTCACCCCTCCACTTT. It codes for CASSFREPYNSPLHF.

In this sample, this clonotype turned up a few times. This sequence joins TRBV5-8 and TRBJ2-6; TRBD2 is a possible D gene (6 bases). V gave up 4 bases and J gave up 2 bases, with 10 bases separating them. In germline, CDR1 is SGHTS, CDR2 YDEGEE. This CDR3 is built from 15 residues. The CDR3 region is CASSPRLAGANVLTF. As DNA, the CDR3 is TGTGCCAGCAGCCCCCGACTAGCTGGGGCCAACGTCCTGACTTTC. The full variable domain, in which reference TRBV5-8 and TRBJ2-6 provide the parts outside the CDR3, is EAGVTQSPTHLIKTRGQQATLRCSPISGHTSVYWYQQALGLGLQFLLWYDEGEERNRGNFPPRFSGRQFPNYSSELNVNALELEDSALYLCASSPRLAGANVLTFGAGSRLTVL.